Presented here are 21 T cell receptor beta chains from one specimen sequenced in a study of regulatory T cells in long-lasting Graves disease. TCR beta libraries were built with iRepertoire HTBI primers and Arm-PCR of CDR3 regions. TCRdb called the multiplex PCR reads again in MiXCR, with one record for every CDR3 protein. The sample holds 650,000 to 850,000 distinct CDR3 sequences, about 30% seen once. Time point described: persistent/refractory GD, antithyroid drugs over 5 years with positive TRAb. The TCR library used RNA extracted from PBMCs. The starting material was peripheral blood mononuclear cells (PBMCs), obtained when the disease was refractory, from a patient treated with antithyroid drugs. The receptors stem from a female donor with Graves disease.

The chain carries TRBV30 and TRBJ1-1, with D perhaps matching TRBD1 (6 bases). The CDR3 extends over 11 amino acids. Germline V gene data show CDR1 as GTSNPN and CDR2 as SVGIG (reference sequence). V lost 8 bases and J 8 bases, leaving 15 bases between the germline ends. CDR3 DNA: TGTGCCGAAAGACAGGTAAAGGAAGCTTTCTTT. Residues: CAERQVKEAFF.

The J gene is TRBJ2-7, the V gene TRBV20-1, with 7 bases fitting TRBD2. Trimming removed 6 bases from V and 5 bases from J; junction bases left unmatched: 7. CDR3 length: 12 amino acids. The germline gives CDR1 DFQATT, CDR2 SNEGSKA (reference sequence). In DNA form, the CDR3 reads TGCAGTGCGCCGCGGGGGTGGAACGAGCAGTACTTC. Translated, it gives CSAPRGWNEQYF.

The CDR3 region has the DNA TGTGCCAGCAGTTTATCAGGGGGATTTCAGCCCCAGCATTTT. Protein: CASSLSGGFQPQHF. The V gene is TRBV27, the J gene TRBJ1-5, with D perhaps TRBD1 (6 bases). The CDR3 length is 14 residues. V gave up 0 bases and J gave up 6 bases, with 9 bases separating them. The germline gives CDR1 MNHEY, CDR2 SMNVEV (reference sequence).

This clonotype was counted only a few times. The chain couples TRBV12-5 to TRBJ1-2; TRBD1 aligns across 10 bases. This CDR3 has 16 residues. J lost 5 bases, V lost 2 bases, and 8 bases had no gene match. Germline V gene data show CDR1 as LGHNT and CDR2 as FRNRAP. CDR3 loop: CASGLTSGTGAYGYTF. The CDR3 coding sequence is TGTGCTAGTGGTTTGACTTCCGGGACAGGGGCTTATGGCTACACCTTC. Filled out from reference TRBV12-5 and TRBJ1-2, the complete variable domain reads DARVTQTPRHKVTEMGQEVTMRCQPILGHNTVFWYRQTMMQGLELLAYFRNRAPLDDSGMPKDRFSAEMPDATLATLKIQPSEPRDSAVYFCASGLTSGTGAYGYTFGSGTRLTVV.

The rearrangement uses TRBV4-1 and TRBJ2-1, with D uncertain. The CDR3 loop spans 11 amino acids. In germline, CDR1 is MGHRA, CDR2 YSYEKL. V was clipped by 2 bases and J by 7 bases, with 3 bases between them. CDR3 sequence reads: CASSQRNEQFF. The CDR3 coding sequence is TGCGCCAGCAGCCAAAGGAATGAGCAGTTCTTC.

The rearrangement uses TRBV10-3 and TRBJ1-1, with TRBD1 matching 7 bases. The V gene's germline CDR1 is ENHRY and CDR2 SYGVKD. The CDR3 is made up of 15 amino acids. Losses at the gene ends were 4 bases for V and 1 base for J; bases not matched to a gene: 6. This CDR3 reads CAISGRQGRNTEAFF. DNA for the CDR3: TGTGCCATCAGTGGCCGACAGGGTCGGAACACTGAAGCTTTCTTT.

This clonotype was recorded a few times. This chain uses TRBV12-3 or TRBV12-4 with TRBJ1-4, with 7 bases fitting TRBD1. V trimming: 6 bases; J trimming: 8 bases; junction bases outside the gene matches: 15. The CDR3 runs to 16 residues. In nucleotides, the CDR3 is TGTGCCAGCAGGCCTGGCTTCCGGGACAGCTCGGAAAAACTGTTTTTT. Translating gives CASRPGFRDSSEKLFF.

This clonotype was picked up many times. The chain joins TRBV2 to TRBJ1-1; tentative D call: TRBD1 (5 bases). The V gene's germline CDR1 is SNHLY and CDR2 FYNNEI. The CDR3 is made up of 13 amino acids. V lost 5 bases and J lost 6, with 13 bases in between. The chain's CDR3 is CASSPARGAEAFF. The DNA for the CDR3 is TGTGCCAGCAGTCCGGCGCGGGGCGCTGAAGCTTTCTTT.

This chain uses TRBV25-1 with TRBJ1-1; no reliable D call. This CDR3 comprises 13 residues. V lost 4 bases to trimming and J lost 7 bases, with 13 bases between them. CDR1 and CDR2 from the germline V gene are MGHDK and SYGVNS. CDR3 nucleotide sequence: TGTGCCAGCAGTGTAACCGGTTTGAATGAAGCTTTCTTT. As protein: CASSVTGLNEAFF.

This clonotype was found a few times. J is TRBJ1-6 and V is TRBV5-1; D gene unclear. This CDR3 is 15 amino acids long. Deletions cut 4 bases from V and 8 bases from J, with 16 bases between. Per germline, CDR1 SGHRS and CDR2 YFSETQ. The CDR3 bases are TGCGCCAGCAGCCCGACCGCGGGTAAAGATTCACCCCTCCACTTT. Translating gives CASSPTAGKDSPLHF.

This chain connects TRBV15 to TRBJ1-1; 7 bases agree with TRBD1. The CDR3 has 15 residues. Germline V gene data show CDR1 as LNHNV and CDR2 as YYDKDF (reference sequence). V was clipped by 5 bases and J by 1 base; unmatched bases: 7. This CDR3 is CATSLHRGQNTEAFF. The CDR3, as DNA: TGTGCCACCAGCCTCCACAGGGGCCAGAACACTGAAGCTTTCTTT.

In its sample, this clonotype was seen a few times. This chain uses TRBV12-3 or TRBV12-4 with TRBJ2-4; the D gene is possibly TRBD2 (5 bases). There are 14 residues in the CDR3. The V gene lost 5 bases and the J gene lost 1 base, with 9 bases spanning the gap. CDR3 bases: TGTGCCAGCAGTCCTAGGGAGGCCAAAAACATTCAGTACTTC. Translated: CASSPREAKNIQYF.

Of note for this clonotype: In this CDR3 the conserved last residue, phenylalanine or tryptophan, is missing, so a read error is likely. Because the CDR3's place on the DNA is in doubt, the DNA is left out and the CDR3 is given as listed by TCRdb. The genes are TRBV7-3 and TRBJ1-5; no check of the table's D call, TRBD1, against the DNA was made. The CDR3 is 10 amino acids in total, end residues counted. Germline lookup yields CDR1 SGHTA and CDR2 FQGTGA. This chain's CDR3 is CASSLTAAPT.

This clonotype was counted a few times. V usage is TRBV30 and J usage is TRBJ1-1; D gene uncertain. Looked up from germline, CDR1 is GTSNPN and CDR2 is SVGIG (reference sequence). CDR3 length equals 12 residues. V lost 1 base and J lost 3, with 6 bases in between. CDR3 nucleotide sequence: TGTGCCTGGAGTGCGGACCACACTGAAGCTTTCTTT. It encodes CAWSADHTEAFF.

The chain joins TRBV10-3 to TRBJ1-4; D is unclear. The CDR3 is 13 residues long. Per the germline V gene, CDR1 is ENHRY and CDR2 is SYGVKD. The V and J ends lost 6 bases and 5 bases respectively, with 10 bases between them. The CDR3 region is CAIRVSSNEKLFF. The CDR3 DNA follows: TGTGCCATCAGGGTCAGCTCGAATGAAAAACTGTTTTTT.

The chain joins TRBV7-3 to TRBJ2-2, with 9 bases fitting TRBD1. In germline, CDR1 is SGHTA, CDR2 FQGTGA. After removal of 5 bases from V and 5 bases from J, the junction contained 6 bases not matched to a gene. The CDR3 spans 15 residues. CDR3 region: CASSPGDRETGELFF. The CDR3 bases are TGTGCCAGCAGCCCCGGGGACAGGGAGACCGGGGAGCTGTTTTTT.

The chain links TRBV7-9 to TRBJ2-7; D may match TRBD1 or TRBD2 (7 bases each). Trimming took off 5 bases at V and 11 bases at J, with 13 bases between the two ends. Germline CDR1 reads SEHNR; CDR2 reads FQNEAQ (reference sequence). The CDR3 extends over 11 amino acids. The CDR3 loop reads CASSQGGREYF. The CDR3 nucleotides read TGTGCCAGCAGCCAGGGGGGGCGCGAGTACTTC. Looking up the rest from reference TRBV7-9 and TRBJ2-7 gives the full variable domain: DTGVSQNPRHKITKRGQNVTFRCDPISEHNRLYWYRQTLGQGPEFLTYFQNEAQLEKSRLLSDRFSAERPKGSFSTLEIQRTEQGDSAMYLCASSQGGREYFGPGTRLTVT.

The chain joins TRBV2 to TRBJ2-1; D perhaps matches TRBD2 (6 bases). This CDR3 region has 14 residues. Trimming left V 8 bases short and J 5 bases short, with 16 bases between. Germline V gene lookup returns CDR1 SNHLY and CDR2 FYNNEI. CDR3 DNA: TGTGCCAGCGCATCGCGCGGGAACCACAATGAGCAGTTCTTC. Translating gives CASASRGNHNEQFF.

The chain has TRBV7-3 and TRBJ1-1, with D perhaps TRBD1 (6 bases). V was trimmed by 5 bases and J by 6 bases, leaving 16 bases between them. CDR3 length equals 14 residues. CDR1 SGHTA and CDR2 FQGTGA come from the germline V gene. CDR3 DNA sequence: TGTGCCAGCAGCCCCGACAGGTTAGGCGCTGAAGCTTTCTTT. It specifies CASSPDRLGAEAFF.

This clonotype has a single count. The rearrangement uses TRBV7-2 and TRBJ2-2; D remains ambiguous. Germline loops: CDR1 SGHTA, CDR2 FQGNSA. The CDR3 sequence is 15 residues long. Trimming took 10 bases from V and 5 from J, leaving 20 bases between them. The CDR3 DNA follows: TGTGCCACCGGACCTCGGGCAGGCGGTACCGGGGAGCTGTTTTTT. Translation gives CATGPRAGGTGELFF.

The gene calls are TRBV12-3 or TRBV12-4 and TRBJ1-6; 10 bases align to TRBD1. CDR3 length equals 15 residues. Trimming cost V 3 bases and J 8 bases; bases outside gene matches: 4. CDR3: CASSFSGTGDSPLHF. CDR3 DNA sequence: TGTGCCAGCAGTTTTTCCGGGACAGGGGATTCACCCCTCCACTTT.